This TCR beta chain was retrieved from a study of PD-1 blockade in classical Hodgkin lymphoma. Findings and caveats of the study: Newly diagnosed patients and complete responders had comparable diversity at baseline.

Germline lookup yields CDR1 SGHAT and CDR2 FQNNGV. The CDR3 sequence is 12 residues long. Trimming removed 4 bases from V and 0 bases from J, with 4 bases in between. Stated time point: cycle 4 day 1 (C4D1), after less than 7 weeks of nivolumab. Relapses following autologous stem cell transplantation were seen in all patients, with brentuximab vedotin exposure varying. The study recorded best responses of complete response, partial response or progressive disease. Comment on this clone: Its antigen remains unknown.

TCRdb's table, derived via immunoSEQ multiplex PCR, lists solely in-frame clones and lacks some. The sample carries tens of thousands of clones, around 89% recorded once. V is TRBV11-2 and J is TRBJ2-7; D is undetermined. The TCR was taken from a human donor with classical Hodgkin lymphoma. Specimen: peripheral blood mononuclear cells (PBMCs), collected before the fourth cycle of nivolumab. CDR3 sequence: CASSWRSYEQYF. DNA of the CDR3: TGTGCCAGCAGCTGGCGCTCCTACGAGCAGTACTTC.